This T cell receptor beta chain was observed in a study of T-cell reconstitution after alpha-beta-depleted transplantation in children. In germline, CDR1 is SGHTA, CDR2 FQGNSA. The junction had 5 bases not matched to a gene; V was cut back by 3 bases and J by 7 bases. The CDR3 is 14 amino acids. Unique molecular identifiers featured in how the TCRbeta library was prepared. MiXCR, run by TCRdb on the PCR reads, gives a single entry per CDR3 protein. The sample yields 500,000 or so distinct CDR3 sequences, 30% to 35% seen once. Sequenced here: PBMCs from the stem cell graft donor, sampled from the stem cell graft. The gene calls are TRBV7-2 and TRBJ1-4, with TRBD1 matching 7 bases. This sequence was found in a human donor who donated a stem cell graft to a child with aplastic anemia. CDR3 loop: CASSFRAGGEKLFF. CDR3 in DNA: TGTGCCAGCAGCTTTAGGGCAGGGGGTGAAAAACTGTTTTTT.